This T cell receptor (beta chain) was found in a study of CD8 T cells in ankylosing spondylitis. Study-level findings and limits: Disease-linked clones reportedly concentrated significantly in matched ankylosing spondylitis synovial fluid. Reports of some motif variants in reactive arthritis synovial fluid and blood predate this one.

Quantitative molecular-barcoded 5'-RACE generated the TCR beta libraries. TCRdb itself ran the 5' RACE reads through MiXCR, one entry per CDR3 protein. In the table there are under 300,000 distinct CDR3 sequences, around 11% of which are singletons. V shed 5 bases and J shed 12 bases, with 17 bases lying between them. There are 13 residues in the CDR3. Per the germline V gene, CDR1 is SGHTA and CDR2 is FQGTGA. A remark on this clonotype: Antigen: not known.

This rearrangement joins TRBV7-3 to TRBJ2-1, with TRBD2 as a possible D gene (6 bases). This TCR was sampled from a male donor with ankylosing spondylitis or in good health (not recorded which). The sample was blood, either unsorted or a sorted T cell fraction (not recorded which). DNA for the CDR3: TGTGCCAGCAGCCCCGGGGGAGCCTCGGGGCAGTTCTTC. As protein: CASSPGGASGQFF.